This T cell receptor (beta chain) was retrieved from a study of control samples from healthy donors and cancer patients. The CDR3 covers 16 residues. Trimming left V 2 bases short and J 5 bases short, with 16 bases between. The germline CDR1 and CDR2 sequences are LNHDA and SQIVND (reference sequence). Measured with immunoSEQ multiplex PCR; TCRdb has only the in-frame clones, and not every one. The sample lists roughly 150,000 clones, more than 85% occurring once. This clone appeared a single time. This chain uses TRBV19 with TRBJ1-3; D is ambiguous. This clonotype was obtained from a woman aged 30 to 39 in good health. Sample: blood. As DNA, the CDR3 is TGTGCCAGTAGTATATTGGGAAGAGGAGATCGAAACACCATATATTTT. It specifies CASSILGRGDRNTIYF. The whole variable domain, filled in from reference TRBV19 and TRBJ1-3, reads DGGITQSPKYLFRKEGQNVTLSCEQNLNHDAMYWYRQDPGQGLRLIYYSQIVNDFQKGDIAEGYSVSREKKESFPLTVTSAQKNPTAFYLCASSILGRGDRNTIYFGEGSWLTVV.